This TCR beta chain was found in a study of post-analysis software for immune sequencing data. Whole-study context: Clinical courses comprised relapsing-remitting, secondary progressive and progressive-relapsing multiple sclerosis.

Unique-molecular-identifier-tagged TCR beta cDNA libraries were used. T cells numbering roughly 0.85 to 11 million yielded approximately 500,000 cDNA molecules. TCRdb recomputed calls from the PCR reads with MiXCR, one row per CDR3 protein. The table has approximately 260,000 distinct CDR3 sequences, 30% to 45% seen once; the top ten hold around 4.7%. Study observations and caveats: Among roughly 5 TRBV segments more frequent in patients than controls were TRBV5-6, TRBV5-1 and TRBV20-1. Versus controls, multiple sclerosis patients showed significantly lower diversity (normalized Chao1). Co-batched samples clustered tightly together by F measure.

Concerning this clonotype itself: Its antigen remains unknown.

CDR1 DFQATT and CDR2 SNEGSKA come from the germline V gene (reference sequence). V lost 0 bases and J lost 5; bases outside the gene matches: 6. The CDR3 runs to 17 residues. This TCR came from a girl aged 5 to 17 with multiple sclerosis. The chain employs TRBV20-1 and TRBJ1-6, with 11 bases that match TRBD1. Sequencing used blood. CDR3 DNA sequence: TGCAGTGCTAGAGATCCGGGACAGGGGGAGGATAATTCACCCCTCCACTTT. Encoded protein: CSARDPGQGEDNSPLHF.